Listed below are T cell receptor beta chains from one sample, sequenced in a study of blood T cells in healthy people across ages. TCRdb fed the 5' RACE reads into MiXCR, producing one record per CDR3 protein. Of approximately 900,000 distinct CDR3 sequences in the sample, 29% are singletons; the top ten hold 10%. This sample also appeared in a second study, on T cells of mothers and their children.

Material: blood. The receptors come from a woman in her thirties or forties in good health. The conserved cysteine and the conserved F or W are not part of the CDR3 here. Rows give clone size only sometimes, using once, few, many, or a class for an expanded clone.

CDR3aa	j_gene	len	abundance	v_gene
ASSLKRGDFNEQF	TRBJ2-1	13	few	TRBV7-9
ASSTDYPTYEQY	TRBJ2-7	12	many	TRBV27
ASSSPRESSLEQY	TRBJ2-7	13	NA	TRBV28
ASSRTGDSGNTIY	TRBJ1-3	13	NA	TRBV2
SARDGAGGENEQF	TRBJ2-1	13	NA	TRBV20-1
SVLQGKGAF	TRBJ1-1	9	NA	TRBV29-1
ASSSALTSYGYT	TRBJ1-2	12	NA	TRBV5-1
SVVVAGTGNTEAF	TRBJ1-1	13	NA	TRBV29-1
ASSGNRDEQY	TRBJ2-7	10	few	TRBV7-2
ASNSGSPNEKLF	TRBJ1-4	12	NA	TRBV5-1
ASSLTGVRRNYGYT	TRBJ1-2	14	NA	TRBV12-3/TRBV12-4
ASSSQHRELH	TRBJ1-6	10	NA	TRBV12-3/TRBV12-4
ASRKAGILNQPQH	TRBJ1-5	13	NA	TRBV27
ATSDSARGNEQF	TRBJ2-1	12	NA	TRBV24-1
ASSLNGGAETQY	TRBJ2-5	12	few	TRBV5-1
ASSLGTGILETQY	TRBJ2-5	13	few	TRBV11-2